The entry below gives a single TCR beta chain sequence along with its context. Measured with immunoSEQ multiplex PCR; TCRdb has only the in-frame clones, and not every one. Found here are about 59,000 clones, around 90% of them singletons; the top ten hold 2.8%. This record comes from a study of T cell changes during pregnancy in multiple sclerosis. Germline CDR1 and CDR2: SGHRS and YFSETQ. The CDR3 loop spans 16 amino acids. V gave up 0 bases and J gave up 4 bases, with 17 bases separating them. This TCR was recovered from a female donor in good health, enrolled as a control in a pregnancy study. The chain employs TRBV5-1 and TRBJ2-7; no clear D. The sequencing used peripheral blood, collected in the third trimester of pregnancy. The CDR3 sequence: CASSLGLVTLTYEQYF. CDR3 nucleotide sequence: TGCGCCAGCAGCTTGGGATTGGTTACTCTGACTTACGAGCAGTACTTC. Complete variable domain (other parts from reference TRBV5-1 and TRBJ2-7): KAGVTQTPRYLIKTRGQQVTLSCSPISGHRSVSWYQQTPGQGLQFLFEYFSETQRNKGNFPGRFSGRQFSNSRSEMNVSTLELGDSALYLCASSLGLVTLTYEQYFGPGTRLTVT.